The entry below gives a single TCR beta chain sequence along with its context. Its antigen is unidentified. This entry is derived from a study of shared clonotypes between healthy human individuals. The ends were cut back, 4 bases at V and 6 bases at J, with 10 bases in the middle. The CDR3 extends over 12 amino acids. Germline V gene data show CDR1 as MDHEN and CDR2 as SYDVKM. Findings of the study overall: Apart from blood, nothing was sampled; tissue repertoires likely differ.

Each subset's genomic DNA was shared equally among a number of immunoSEQ plates. The protocol was immunoSEQ multiplex PCR, while the TCRdb copy is restricted to in-frame clones and leaves out a portion. The sample includes about 1.5 million clones, 95% to 99% seen only once; the top ten take roughly 0.45%. Sequenced: naive CD4+ T cells sorted from blood. Subset of the sample: CD45RA+ positively selected. The chain uses TRBV28 and TRBJ2-7; D is unresolved. This TCR was sampled from a man aged 30-40 years in good health. The CDR3 loop is CASSSLWAEQYF. DNA of the CDR3: TGTGCCAGCAGTTCCCTCTGGGCCGAGCAGTACTTC.